These 9 T cell receptor beta chains originate from one sample sequenced in a study of T-cell memory formation after mild COVID-19. Using its own MiXCR run on the 5' RACE reads, TCRdb lists one record per CDR3 protein. The sample records some 350,000 distinct CDR3 sequences, roughly 15% being singletons. The sequenced material came from PBMCs or a T cell subset sorted from them (not recorded which). The source is a man between 18 and 35 years old who had mild COVID-19 (a few samples of this study predate the infection). Cell type and time point are not known.

This clonotype was seen a few times. The chain links TRBV2 to TRBJ2-3; 9 bases are a match to TRBD1. This CDR3 has 14 residues. Germline V gene lookup returns CDR1 SNHLY and CDR2 FYNNEI. J gave up 4 bases and V 7 bases, and 6 bases lay outside the gene matches. CDR3 nucleotide sequence: TGTGCCAGCAACTACAGGGGGCCTCCAGATACGCAGTATTTT. As protein: CASNYRGPPDTQYF.

This clonotype was observed a handful of times. The V gene is TRBV4-1, the J gene TRBJ1-1, with 8 bases matching TRBD1. Germline-derived CDR1 and CDR2 are MGHRA and YSYEKL. The length of the CDR3 is 16 residues. J was trimmed by 2 bases and V by 4 bases; bases with no gene match: 9. The CDR3 DNA follows: TGCGCCAGCAGCCGGGAAACAGGGGGAGGAAACACTGAAGCTTTCTTT. The encoded protein is CASSRETGGGNTEAFF.

V is TRBV10-2 and J is TRBJ2-4; D not resolved. This CDR3 has 12 residues. CDR1 and CDR2 (germline): WSHSY, SAAADI. Trimming shortened V by 9 bases and J by 0 bases, and 6 bases separated the two germline ends. The CDR3 DNA reads TGCGCCAGTTCAATAGCCAAAAACATTCAGTACTTC. The encoded protein is CASSIAKNIQYF.

Only one count was recorded for this clonotype. The chain has TRBV18 and TRBJ2-5; 8 nucleotides match TRBD2. The CDR3 spans 14 residues. The V segment lost 6 bases and the J segment 3 bases; nucleotides outside the gene matches: 6. CDR1 is KGHSH and CDR2 is LQKENI in the germline V gene. The CDR3 reads CASSHQRGKETQYF. Written as DNA, the CDR3 is TGTGCCAGCTCTCATCAGCGGGGGAAAGAGACCCAGTACTTC.

This clonotype was seen a handful of times. This chain connects TRBV6-5 to TRBJ2-1; D may be TRBD2 (5 bases). This CDR3 region has 11 residues. Germline V CDR1 and CDR2: MNHEY, SVGAGI. V was trimmed by 7 bases and J by 10 bases, leaving 11 bases between them. DNA for the CDR3: TGTGCCAGCACCGGACCGGGAGAGCAGTTCTTC. Protein: CASTGPGEQFF.

This clonotype was counted a few times. The gene calls are TRBV7-9 and TRBJ1-5; 9 bases align to TRBD1. CDR3 length: 14 residues. J gave up 7 bases and V 5 bases, and 6 bases lay outside the gene matches. CDR1 is SEHNR, CDR2 FQNEAQ, per germline (reference sequence). CDR3 sequence (DNA): TGTGCCAGCAGCCCTGGGACAGGGTGGCAGCCCCAGCATTTT. Residues: CASSPGTGWQPQHF.

This clonotype was seen only a few times. The gene calls are TRBV6-2 or TRBV6-3 and TRBJ2-3; D may be TRBD2 (6 bases). With 8 bases removed from V and 14 bases from J, the gap between germline ends came to 14 bases. CDR3 size: 10 residues. Looked up from germline, CDR1 is MNHEY and CDR2 is SVGEGT. The chain's CDR3 is CASGPGLTYF. The CDR3 region has the DNA TGTGCCAGCGGCCCGGGACTCACGTATTTT.

This clonotype was counted a few times. This chain joins TRBV27 and TRBJ1-4; D uncertain. The CDR3 has 15 amino acids. CDR1 and CDR2 (germline): MNHEY, SMNVEV (reference sequence). The V gene lost 6 bases and the J gene lost 0 bases, with 11 bases spanning the gap. CDR3 DNA sequence: TGTGCCAGCAGATCGGGCCGCACAACTAATGAAAAACTGTTTTTT. This codes for CASRSGRTTNEKLFF.

The chain uses TRBV7-8 and TRBJ1-4; D is undetermined. Germline CDR1 SGHVS, CDR2 FQNEAQ. This CDR3 has 15 residues. With 1 base removed from V and 6 bases from J, the gap between germline ends came to 12 bases. CDR3 sequence reads: CASSLDRWFDEKLFF. CDR3 coding DNA: TGTGCCAGCAGCTTAGACCGGTGGTTCGATGAAAAACTGTTTTTT.